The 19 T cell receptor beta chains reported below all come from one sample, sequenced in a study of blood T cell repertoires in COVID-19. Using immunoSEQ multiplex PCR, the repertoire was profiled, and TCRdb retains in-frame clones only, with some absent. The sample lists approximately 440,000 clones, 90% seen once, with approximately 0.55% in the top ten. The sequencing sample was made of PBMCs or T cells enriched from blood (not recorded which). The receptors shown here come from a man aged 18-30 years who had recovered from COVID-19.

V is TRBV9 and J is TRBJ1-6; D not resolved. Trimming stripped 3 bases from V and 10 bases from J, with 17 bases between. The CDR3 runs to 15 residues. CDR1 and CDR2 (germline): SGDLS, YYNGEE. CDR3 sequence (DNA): TGTGCCAGCAGCGCTGGTCCAGAGGTGACCTCACCCCTCCACTTT. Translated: CASSAGPEVTSPLHF.

The CDR3 is CASSFRTGSNGELFF. CDR3 nucleotides: TGTGCCAGCAGCTTTCGGACAGGGTCCAACGGGGAGCTGTTTTTT. The chain uses TRBV7-6 and TRBJ2-2; 8 bases are shared with TRBD1. In germline, CDR1 is SGHVS, CDR2 FNYEAQ. This CDR3 region has 15 residues. V trimming: 3 bases; J trimming: 7 bases; junction bases outside the gene matches: 7.

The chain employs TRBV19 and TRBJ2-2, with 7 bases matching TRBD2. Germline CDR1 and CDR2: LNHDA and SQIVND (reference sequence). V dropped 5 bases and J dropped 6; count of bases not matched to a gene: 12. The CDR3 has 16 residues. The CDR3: CASSAHTGGRAGELFF. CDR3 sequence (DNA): TGTGCCAGTAGTGCCCACACGGGGGGACGGGCCGGGGAGCTGTTTTTT. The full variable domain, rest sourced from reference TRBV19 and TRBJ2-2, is DGGITQSPKYLFRKEGQNVTLSCEQNLNHDAMYWYRQDPGQGLRLIYYSQIVNDFQKGDIAEGYSVSREKKESFPLTVTSAQKNPTAFYLCASSAHTGGRAGELFFGEGSRLTVL.

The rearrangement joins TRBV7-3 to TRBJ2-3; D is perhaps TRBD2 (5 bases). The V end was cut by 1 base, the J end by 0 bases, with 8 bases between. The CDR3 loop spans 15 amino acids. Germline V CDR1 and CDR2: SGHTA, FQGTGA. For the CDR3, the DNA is TGTGCCAGCAGCTTAATGCTAGCAAGCACAGATACGCAGTATTTT. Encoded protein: CASSLMLASTDTQYF. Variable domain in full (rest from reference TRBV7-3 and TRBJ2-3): GAGVSQTPSNKVTEKGKYVELRCDPISGHTALYWYRQSLGQGPEFLIYFQGTGAADDSGLPNDRFFAVRPEGSVSTLKIQRTERGDSAVYLCASSLMLASTDTQYFGPGTRLTVL.

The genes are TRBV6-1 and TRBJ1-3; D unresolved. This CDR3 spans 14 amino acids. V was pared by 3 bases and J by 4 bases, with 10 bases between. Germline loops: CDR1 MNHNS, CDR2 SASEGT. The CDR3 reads CASSEAVLGNTIYF. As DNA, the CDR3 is TGTGCCAGCAGTGAGGCGGTGCTGGGAAACACCATATATTTT.

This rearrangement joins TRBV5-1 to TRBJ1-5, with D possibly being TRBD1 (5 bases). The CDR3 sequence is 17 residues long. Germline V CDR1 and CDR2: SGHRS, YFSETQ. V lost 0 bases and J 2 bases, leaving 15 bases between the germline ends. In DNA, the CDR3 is TGCGCCAGCAGCTTGGAAGCCCAGGGCGGGGGCAATCAGCCCCAGCATTTT. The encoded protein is CASSLEAQGGGNQPQHF. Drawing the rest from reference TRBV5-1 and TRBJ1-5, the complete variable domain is KAGVTQTPRYLIKTRGQQVTLSCSPISGHRSVSWYQQTPGQGLQFLFEYFSETQRNKGNFPGRFSGRQFSNSRSEMNVSTLELGDSALYLCASSLEAQGGGNQPQHFGDGTRLSIL.

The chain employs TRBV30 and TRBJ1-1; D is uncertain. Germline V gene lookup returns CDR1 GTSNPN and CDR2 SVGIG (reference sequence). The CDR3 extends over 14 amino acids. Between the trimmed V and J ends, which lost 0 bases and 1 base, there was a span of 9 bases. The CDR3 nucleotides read TGTGCCTGGAGTGTCGGCAGGTCGAACACTGAAGCTTTCTTT. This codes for CAWSVGRSNTEAFF.

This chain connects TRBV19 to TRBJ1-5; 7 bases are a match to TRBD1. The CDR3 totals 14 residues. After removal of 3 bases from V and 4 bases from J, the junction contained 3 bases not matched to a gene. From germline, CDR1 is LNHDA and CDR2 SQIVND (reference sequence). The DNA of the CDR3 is TGTGCCAGTAGTATCCAACAGGGGAATCAGCCCCAGCATTTT. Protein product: CASSIQQGNQPQHF.

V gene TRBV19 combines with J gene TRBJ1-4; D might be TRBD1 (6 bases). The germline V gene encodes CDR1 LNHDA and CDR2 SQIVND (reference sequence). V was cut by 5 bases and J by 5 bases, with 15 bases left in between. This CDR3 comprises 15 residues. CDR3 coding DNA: TGTGCCAGTAGTCCGACACAGGGCCGGAATGAAAAACTGTTTTTT. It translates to CASSPTQGRNEKLFF.

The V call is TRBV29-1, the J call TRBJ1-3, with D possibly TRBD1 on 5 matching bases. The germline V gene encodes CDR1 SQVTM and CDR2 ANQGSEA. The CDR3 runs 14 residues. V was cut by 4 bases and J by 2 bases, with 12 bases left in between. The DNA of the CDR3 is TGCAGCGTTGCTCAGGGTGAAGCTGGAAACACCATATATTTT. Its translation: CSVAQGEAGNTIYF.

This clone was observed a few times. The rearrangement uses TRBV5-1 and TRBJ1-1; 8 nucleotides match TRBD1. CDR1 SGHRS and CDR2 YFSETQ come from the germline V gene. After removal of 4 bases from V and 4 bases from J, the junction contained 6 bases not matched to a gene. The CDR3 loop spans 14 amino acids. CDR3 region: CASSRRTGFTEAFF. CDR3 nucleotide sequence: TGCGCCAGCAGCCGAAGGACAGGGTTCACTGAAGCTTTCTTT.

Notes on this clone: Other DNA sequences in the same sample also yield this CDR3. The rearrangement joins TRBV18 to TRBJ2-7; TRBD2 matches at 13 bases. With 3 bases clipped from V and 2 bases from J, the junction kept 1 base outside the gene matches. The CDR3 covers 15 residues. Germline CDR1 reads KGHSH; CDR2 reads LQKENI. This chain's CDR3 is CASSPTSGGAYEQYF. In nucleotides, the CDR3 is TGTGCCAGCTCACCTACTAGCGGGGGGGCCTACGAGCAGTACTTC.

The CDR3 nucleotides are TGTGCCAGCAGCCACCGAACAGGGACGGGCAGTGGCTACACCTTC. Translation: CASSHRTGTGSGYTF. The genes are TRBV6-5 and TRBJ1-2, with TRBD1 as a possible D gene (6 bases). The CDR3 contains 15 residues. With 6 bases removed from V and 7 bases from J, the gap between germline ends came to 21 bases. Per the germline V gene, CDR1 is MNHEY and CDR2 is SVGAGI.

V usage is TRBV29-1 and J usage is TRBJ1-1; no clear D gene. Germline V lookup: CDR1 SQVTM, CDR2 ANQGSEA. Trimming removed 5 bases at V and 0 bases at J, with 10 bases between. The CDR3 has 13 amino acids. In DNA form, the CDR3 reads TGCAGCGTTTTCGACAAAATGAACACTGAAGCTTTCTTT. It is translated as CSVFDKMNTEAFF.

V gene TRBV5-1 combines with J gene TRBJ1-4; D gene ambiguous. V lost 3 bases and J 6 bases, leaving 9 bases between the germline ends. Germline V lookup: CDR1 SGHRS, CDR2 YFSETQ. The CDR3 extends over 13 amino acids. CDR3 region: CASSSPWHEKLFF. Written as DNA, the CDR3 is TGCGCCAGCAGCTCCCCATGGCATGAAAAACTGTTTTTT.

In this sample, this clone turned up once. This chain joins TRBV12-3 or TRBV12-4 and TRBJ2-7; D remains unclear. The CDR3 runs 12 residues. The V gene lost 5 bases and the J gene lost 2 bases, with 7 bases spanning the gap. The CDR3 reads CASSPTAYEQYF. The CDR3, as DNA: TGTGCCAGCAGTCCCACGGCCTACGAGCAGTACTTC.

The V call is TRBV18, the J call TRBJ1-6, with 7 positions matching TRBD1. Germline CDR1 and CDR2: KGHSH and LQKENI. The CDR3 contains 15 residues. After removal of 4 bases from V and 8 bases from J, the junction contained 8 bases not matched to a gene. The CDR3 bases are TGTGCCAGCTCACAAGCCGGGACAGAGCATTCACCCCTCCACTTT. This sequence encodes CASSQAGTEHSPLHF.

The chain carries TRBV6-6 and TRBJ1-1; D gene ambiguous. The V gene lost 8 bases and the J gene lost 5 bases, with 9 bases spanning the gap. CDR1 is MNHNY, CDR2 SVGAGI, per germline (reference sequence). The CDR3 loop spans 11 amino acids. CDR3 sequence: CASRRDTEAFF. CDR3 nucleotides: TGTGCCAGCCGGAGGGATACTGAAGCTTTCTTT.

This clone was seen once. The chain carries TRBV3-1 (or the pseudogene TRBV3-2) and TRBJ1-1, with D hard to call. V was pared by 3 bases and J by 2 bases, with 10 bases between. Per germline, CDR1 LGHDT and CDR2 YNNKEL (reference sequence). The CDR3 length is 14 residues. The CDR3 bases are TGTGCCAGCAGCCATTATCTGAGTAACACTGAAGCTTTCTTT. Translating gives CASSHYLSNTEAFF.